This TCR beta chain was recovered during a study of blood T cell repertoires in COVID-19. About the research overall: Acute and convalescent COVID-19 specimens originated in the United States, Italy and Spain. PBMCs, B-cell-depleted T cells, or T cells provided the cDNA or gDNA that made up the material.

Trimming removed 5 bases from V and 0 bases from J, with 4 bases in between. Germline V gene data show CDR1 as DFQATT and CDR2 as SNEGSKA (reference sequence). There are 11 residues in the CDR3. In the original analysis: It was from reference gene primer amplification that nucleated cell counts were estimated. Some clones are missing from TCRdb's copy, which holds only in-frame ones; the method was immunoSEQ multiplex PCR. That table furnishes V, J and clone size, whereas the DNA furnished D and trimming. The table records more than 90,000 clones, 80% to 90% of them present only once. The gene calls are TRBV20-1 and TRBJ1-1; D ambiguous. The TCR originated in a young woman with acute or convalescent COVID-19. Specimen: peripheral blood. The CDR3 loop reads CSARVNTEAFF. As DNA, the CDR3 is TGCAGTGCTCGGGTGAACACTGAAGCTTTCTTT.